This TCR beta chain was profiled in a study of cytomegalovirus exposure and HLA in healthy donors (dated by TCRdb to about 2017). For the study in its entirety: According to an earlier analysis of a few hundred of the donors, about 179 million T cells yielded 100 million or so unique TCR beta sequences and about 300 Gb of sequence data. The T cell repertoires of under 700 subjects were profiled by immunosequencing and related to cytomegalovirus serostatus. Every repertoire in the discovery cohort had been generated on one and the same sequencing platform. To predict cytomegalovirus infection status, the study combined high-throughput TCR immunosequencing, statistical association of individual TCRs with disease status, and machine learning. Typing coverage differed by locus: A, B, C, DRB1 and DQB1 were typed in roughly 629-630 donors, DQA1 in 500 to 550, DPA1 in roughly 590, and DPB1 in around 490. Among a few hundred genotyped donors of the cohort, an average of approximately 250,000 unique TCR beta nucleotide sequences were sequenced per donor, roughly a sixth of them non-productive. HLA typing covered class I and class II loci at four-digit resolution. The genetic ancestry cluster associated with self-reported Caucasian donors included about 81% of the roughly 400 genotyped donors. A later analysis re-examined previously published TCR beta repertoires from more than 600 donors and added high-resolution HLA genotyping to investigate patterns of TCR occurrence. Donor age, sex, ethnicity and CMV serostatus were compiled together with the repertoire data. Roughly 5 DR-DQ haplotypes were handled as single units for association and clustering because linkage in the cohort was strong. A separate validation cohort of roughly 110 different subjects was used in addition to the roughly 700-subject first cohort. Genome-wide SNP genotypes for about three fifths of the roughly 670 donors were used in a later genetic analysis, which treated that subset as a discovery cohort. The aim of the study was to test whether cataloging public T cell receptors could identify signatures of past pathogen exposure. Rather than drawing on any new phenotypic data, the later analysis identified candidate immune exposures from TCR beta sequences and the way those sequences occurred across donors. An earlier analysis of approximately 580 of the donors used high-throughput TCR beta sequencing to judge whether each TCR beta V gene segment behaved as functional or pseudogenic. An early release covering roughly 580 HLA-typed donors comprised roughly 300 gigabases of sequencing data and approximately 80 million unique TCR sequences.

Library preparation was by the immunoSEQ multiplex PCR assay. The multiplex PCR relied on a mix of 60 forward primers for TCR Vbeta segments and 13 reverse primers for TCR Jbeta segments. A multiplex PCR assay on genomic DNA amplified the CDR3 region of rearranged TCR beta genes. The Illumina HiSeq System was used to sequence the amplified TCR beta libraries as 87-base-pair reads. In the authors' own workflow: In a later analysis, 70 million to 95 million unique TCR beta chains were counted across the 500 to 850 repertoires, and roughly 11 million of these chains were shared by at least two donors. Raw reads were error-corrected and collapsed into unique sequences with a nearest-neighbor algorithm that merged closely related sequences to remove PCR and sequencing errors. Alignment of CDR3 sequences to IMGT reference sequences was used to assign V, D and J gene segments. For a sequence to be retained, a match of at least six nucleotides to both a V gene segment and a J gene segment was required. Rearrangements were called productive when the CDR3 lacked stop codons and stayed in frame with V and J; all others were non-productive. CDR3 was defined according to IMGT convention as the region running from the second conserved V-encoded cysteine to the conserved J-encoded phenylalanine. In an earlier analysis of just under 600 of the donors, sequences lacking an unambiguous match to a single V gene segment were excluded. In an earlier analysis of 450 to 700 of the donors, V segments were called functional above 56.7% productive rearrangements and were called segregating when the between-donor standard deviation exceeded 5%. A statistical classification framework was developed to diagnose cytomegalovirus status using the catalog of TCR beta chain sequences. In a later analysis, TCR nucleotide sequences were compared against IMGT/GENE-DB human TR gene sequences so that V and J genes could be assigned. A later analysis assigned CDR3 sequences and most-parsimonious VDJ recombination scenarios with the TCRdist pipeline. In a later analysis, every TCR beta chain was defined by the combination of its CDR3 amino acid sequence and its V-gene family, and reads without a unique V-gene family were dropped. In a later analysis, 450 to 600 highly shared, low-generation-probability nucleotide sequences were removed to address suspected cross-contamination and a sequencing artifact. For each public chain, a later analysis derived a clonal expansion index from normalized ranks of inferred template counts within each repertoire. In a later analysis, generation probabilities were computed using a VDJ recombination model fitted to out-of-frame rearrangements, and the results were checked against IGoR. Hypergeometric tests were used in a later analysis to score TCR-TCR, TCR-HLA and TCR-CMV co-occurrence, with a repertoire-size bias correction applied to the TCR pairs. A later analysis estimated false discovery rates by permuting HLA or CMV assignments 20 times. A later analysis grouped co-occurring TCRs with DBSCAN, adding TCRdist sequence similarity when clustering within HLA-allele-positive subsets. Repertoires with fewer than 30,000 or more than 120,000 public chains were left out of co-occurrence clustering, as were about 5 repertoires with anomalous nucleotide sharing. TCRdb stores this immuneACCESS table with in-frame sequences only. Part of the clones is absent; in the studies checked, under half of the shortfall reflects unresolved V genes, and no reason is known for the rest. The V and J calls and clone size come from that table; D and trimming were worked out from the DNA. The sample table shows about 150,000 clones, and approximately 84% are seen once. The top ten clonotypes cover over 3% of the sample.

CDR1 and CDR2, per the germline V gene (reference sequence), are LNHNV and YYDKDF. From its cysteine to its phenylalanine, the CDR3 spans 14 amino acids. The entry retains the CDR3 DNA only, 42 bases that are in frame from base 1. The germline ends are 10 bases apart after V is trimmed by 0 bases and J by 4 bases. General findings and caveats noted by the study authors: Because HLA typing was unavailable for some donors at each locus, only the typed subset was used in association tests. It was suggested by the authors that the approach could potentially be generalized to other disease states and immunological phenotypes. In a later analysis, several top co-occurrence clusters were reported to appear linked to parvovirus B19, influenza, CMV and Epstein-Barr virus. In a later analysis, around 17,000 TCR beta sequences were associated with specific HLA alleles at a false discovery rate of 0.05. While some public TCRs were present in many individuals, most TCR sequences turned up only very rarely across donors. A further reported finding was that TCR beta sequences accurately predicted the HLA-A and HLA-B alleles for most subjects in the first cohort. Only TCR beta chains were sequenced in this cohort, and the absence of alpha or paired-chain data limited detectable features. Assigning TCR associations to individual alleles was difficult when HLA alleles, especially DR and DQ, strongly co-occurred. Sequencing depth was assumed to be roughly uniform across donors in the presence/absence analyses, though that assumption may not hold. In a later analysis, HLA-associated TCR beta chains were found to be more clonally expanded and to have lower generation probabilities than equally common non-associated chains. A later analysis found that most CMV-associated TCR beta chains appeared HLA-restricted, with HLA associations seemingly driven largely by CMV exposure. Three of the identified cytomegalovirus-associated TCR beta chains were confirmed in vitro to be specific for cytomegalovirus antigens. The study listed 150 to 200 TCR beta chains as associated with cytomegalovirus. Some IMGT-functional V segments, including TRBV6-2 and TRBV6-3, could not be told apart with the 87-base-pair reads, so those segments were excluded. Linkage disequilibrium might explain the correlated functional status among segregating V segments, but an unknown experimental factor could not be ruled out. V-gene and J-gene trimming of TCR beta chains was associated with a missense DCLRE1C variant in a later genetic analysis, and the association was replicated in an independent cohort. Cytomegalovirus status was reported to be diagnosed by the classifier with high specificity and sensitivity in both the original and validation cohorts. A group of highly shared sequence variants was considered likely to be a technical artifact of the sequencing pipeline. Compared with the roughly 710-donor mean, donors in an Asian-associated ancestry cluster had fewer N-insertions in productive TCRs, according to a later genetic analysis. Broadly in line with IMGT annotations, most TCR beta V segments showed up in productive rearrangements about 90% or about 30% of the time in an earlier analysis of several hundred of the donors. The only immune exposure information available for the cohort was CMV serostatus. Because counts were too low, approximately 15 rarely observed V segments, including chromosome 9 orphons, were excluded from the earlier analysis of roughly 580 of the donors. According to a later analysis, TCR association rates differed among HLA loci, with DRB1 alleles showing the most associated TCRs and HLA-C alleles showing the fewest.

In total, roughly 710 healthy bone marrow donors made up the cohort. At the time of sampling, every cohort member was nominally healthy, though immune exposures that went unrecorded were likely present. The donor tested CMV seropositive and was one of the 289 seropositive cohort members. Each donor provided a peripheral blood sample, and peripheral blood mononuclear cells were used for TCR beta sequencing. The Qiagen DNeasy Blood Extraction Kit was used to extract genomic DNA from the blood cell samples. In the case of this clone: Its antigen remains unidentified. There are no base qualities to consult, and no much larger clone falls within one base.

The sequencing sample was made of PBMCs. This sequence was found in a woman aged 45-65 years in good health and CMV-seropositive. The chain is assembled from TRBV15 and TRBJ2-7; tentative D gene TRBD2, with 5 bases matching. The CDR3 reads as follows: CATSRESSRYEQYF. In nucleotide form, the sequence is TGTGCCACCAGCAGAGAGTCTAGCAGGTACGAGCAGTACTTC.